The 23 T cell receptor beta chains below were found in one sample sequenced in a study of shared clonotypes between healthy human individuals (dated by TCRdb to 2020 to 2022). The library was generated by the immunoSEQ multiplex PCR assay. TCRdb's version of the immuneACCESS table is confined to in-frame rearrangements and falls short of the full clone set. An unresolved V gene accounts for under half of the shortfall where checked; the remainder is of unknown origin. The sample includes more than 900,000 clones, with about 84% observed a single time. The ten top clones hold under 0.8% of the sample. Sequenced material: memory CD4+ T cells from PBMCs. The label giving this sample's cell subset or site can be read as: CD45RA-negative fraction. The origin of the receptors is a man in his late teens or twenties in good health. Some clones in this sample may be carry-over from other donors' samples.

The chain uses TRBV10-3 and TRBJ2-1; 7 nucleotides agree with TRBD2. Trimming cost V 6 bases and J 4 bases; bases outside gene matches: 6. This CDR3 comprises 14 residues. CDR1 and CDR2 from the germline V gene are ENHRY and SYGVKD. The CDR3 protein is CAIRAGERYNEQFF. The DNA of the CDR3 is TGTGCCATCAGGGCGGGAGAACGGTACAATGAGCAGTTCTTC.

The chain combines TRBV7-9 with TRBJ2-5, with TRBD1 matching over 7 bases. V trimming: 5 bases; J trimming: 3 bases; junction bases outside the gene matches: 6. CDR3 length equals 14 residues. Germline CDR1 reads SEHNR; CDR2 reads FQNEAQ (reference sequence). CDR3 region: CASSRGQAEETQYF. As DNA, the CDR3 is TGTGCCAGCAGCCGAGGACAGGCGGAAGAGACCCAGTACTTC.

V and J are TRBV4-3 and TRBJ2-3, with 7 positions matching TRBD1. V was clipped by 2 bases and J by 0 bases; unmatched bases: 11. CDR3 size: 18 residues. CDR1 is LGHNA, CDR2 YSLEER, per germline. The CDR3 loop is CASSQLPLRRGSTDTQYF. CDR3 DNA: TGCGCCAGCAGCCAACTGCCCTTGCGCAGGGGGAGCACAGATACGCAGTATTTT.

The chain uses TRBV30 and TRBJ2-2; D gene ambiguous. CDR1 and CDR2 (germline): GTSNPN, SVGIG (reference sequence). Trimming took 4 bases from V and 1 from J, leaving 16 bases between them. The CDR3 has 16 residues. CDR3 sequence: CAWTLPADVNTGELFF. For the CDR3, the DNA is TGTGCCTGGACGTTGCCGGCAGACGTGAACACCGGGGAGCTGTTTTTT. Variable domain in full (rest from reference TRBV30 and TRBJ2-2): SQTIHQWPATLVQPVGSPLSLECTVEGTSNPNLYWYRQAAGRGLQLLFYSVGIGQISSEVPQNLSASRPQDRQFILSSKKLLLSDSGFYLCAWTLPADVNTGELFFGEGSRLTVL.

This clone has a handful of counts. V is TRBV11-2 and J is TRBJ2-6, with D possibly being TRBD1 (5 bases). The ends were cut back, 4 bases at V and 1 base at J, with 20 bases in the middle. The CDR3 contains 19 residues. Germline V gives CDR1 SGHAT, CDR2 FQNNGV. CDR3 loop: CASSSHWEGEGSGANVLTF. The CDR3, as DNA: TGTGCCAGCAGCTCCCACTGGGAAGGGGAAGGATCTGGGGCCAACGTCCTGACTTTC.

CDR3: CASSIGTMKETQYF. In DNA, the CDR3 is TGTGCCAGTAGTATCGGGACTATGAAAGAGACCCAGTACTTC. V usage is TRBV19 and J usage is TRBJ2-5; 7 bases map to TRBD2. The CDR3 has 14 residues. V shed 3 bases and J 3 bases; nucleotides not matched to a gene: 4. Germline CDR1 LNHDA, CDR2 SQIVND (reference sequence).

The rearrangement uses TRBV7-9 and TRBJ2-7; TRBD1 agrees at 7 bases. CDR1 SEHNR and CDR2 FQNEAQ come from the germline V gene (reference sequence). The trim removed 4 bases at V and 0 bases at J, leaving 9 bases unmatched. CDR3 size: 16 residues. This chain's CDR3 is CASSSRAQGYSYEQYF. CDR3 sequence (DNA): TGTGCCAGCAGCTCCCGTGCACAGGGGTACTCCTACGAGCAGTACTTC.

Ten or more counts support this clone. J is TRBJ2-5 and V is TRBV7-9; TRBD1 aligns across 7 bases. J gave up 5 bases and V 3 bases, and 12 bases lay outside the gene matches. The CDR3 covers 16 residues. Germline lookup yields CDR1 SEHNR and CDR2 FQNEAQ (reference sequence). As DNA, the CDR3 is TGTGCCAGCAGCTTCCAACCTGGACAGGTCGGGGAGACCCAGTACTTC. Its translation is CASSFQPGQVGETQYF.

The V and J genes are TRBV7-8 and TRBJ2-2; D is undetermined. This CDR3 has 13 amino acids. V was pared by 0 bases and J by 6 bases, with 5 bases between. Germline lookup yields CDR1 SGHVS and CDR2 FQNEAQ. The CDR3 bases are TGTGCCAGCAGCTTAGCAGAGGCCGGGGAGCTGTTTTTT. Protein sequence: CASSLAEAGELFF.

The V and J genes are TRBV9 and TRBJ2-1; TRBD2 matches at 10 bases. The CDR3 is 18 residues long. The germline V gene encodes CDR1 SGDLS and CDR2 YYNGEE. V dropped 4 bases and J dropped 1; count of bases not matched to a gene: 11. Written as DNA, the CDR3 is TGTGCCAGCAGCTTGAGGGGTCGAGCGGGAGGGTCCTACAATGAGCAGTTCTTC. Translating it yields CASSLRGRAGGSYNEQFF.

The chain carries TRBV28 and TRBJ1-2, with D uncertain. V dropped 6 bases and J dropped 5 bases, with 16 bases sitting between them. The CDR3 covers 14 residues. Germline-derived CDR1 and CDR2 are MDHEN and SYDVKM. The CDR3 loop is CASRALSAFYGYTF. The CDR3, as DNA: TGTGCCAGCAGAGCCCTTTCAGCCTTTTATGGCTACACCTTC.

This clone was recorded only once. The rearrangement uses TRBV28 and TRBJ2-7; D may match TRBD1 or TRBD2 (5 bases each). CDR3 size: 15 residues. CDR1 is MDHEN and CDR2 is SYDVKM in the germline V gene. Trimming removed 5 bases from V and 5 bases from J, with 19 bases in between. The CDR3 spells CASSPSGTELNEQYF. For the CDR3, the DNA is TGTGCCAGCAGTCCTTCCGGGACGGAGTTAAACGAGCAGTACTTC.

V is TRBV7-2 and J is TRBJ2-7; no reliable D call. The germline V gene encodes CDR1 SGHTA and CDR2 FQGNSA. The CDR3 totals 16 residues. The V end lost 2 bases, the J end lost 1 base, and 15 bases lay between the germline ends. CDR3 bases: TGTGCCAGCAGCTTATCTTCATCGATCGGGTCCTACGAGCAGTACTTC. It yields the protein CASSLSSSIGSYEQYF.

This chain connects TRBV28 to TRBJ2-3; 10 positions match TRBD1. The trim removed 5 bases at V and 11 bases at J, leaving 13 bases unmatched. From germline, CDR1 is MDHEN and CDR2 SYDVKM. CDR3 length: 15 amino acids. For the CDR3, the DNA is TGTGCCAGCAGTGATCCGGGACAGGGGAGAGTGGTGCAGTATTTT. It encodes CASSDPGQGRVVQYF.

The chain combines TRBV10-3 with TRBJ2-3, with D tentatively TRBD2 (7 bases). The CDR3 loop spans 16 amino acids. V lost 5 bases and J lost 0, with 15 bases in between. Germline V gene data show CDR1 as ENHRY and CDR2 as SYGVKD. The CDR3 nucleotides are TGTGCCATCAGTTGGGGGGGGCAGATAAGCACAGATACGCAGTATTTT. Its translation: CAISWGGQISTDTQYF.

Of note for this clone: Different DNA sequences within this sample yield the same CDR3. The chain combines TRBV6-5 with TRBJ1-5, with D unclear. Trimming removed 0 bases from V and 0 bases from J, with 6 bases in between. Germline V gene sequence: CDR1 MNHEY, CDR2 SVGAGI. The CDR3 length is 15 residues. CDR3 DNA: TGTGCCAGCAGTTACTCTCGGAATAGCAATCAGCCCCAGCATTTT. Protein: CASSYSRNSNQPQHF.

The V gene is TRBV10-1, the J gene TRBJ1-2, with D perhaps TRBD1 (6 bases). Germline CDR1 is WNHNN and CDR2 is SYGVQD (reference sequence). V lost 4 bases to trimming and J lost 0 bases, with 21 bases between them. The CDR3 has 18 amino acids. The CDR3 loop is CASSVPRRGGPSNYGYTF. Here the CDR3 DNA reads TGCGCCAGCAGTGTCCCCCGGAGGGGGGGCCCTTCTAACTATGGCTACACCTTC.

The CDR3 nucleotides are TGTGCCAGCAGCGCGGGACCAACTGAGCAGTTCTTC. Protein: CASSAGPTEQFF. The chain has TRBV7-3 and TRBJ2-1, with TRBD2 as a possible D gene (6 bases). Trimming cost V 5 bases and J 9 bases, with 11 bases left between them. The germline CDR1 and CDR2 sequences are SGHTA and FQGTGA. This CDR3 spans 12 amino acids.

The chain is built from TRBV10-1 and TRBJ2-5, with D maybe TRBD2 (5 bases). V was pared by 3 bases and J by 7 bases, with 12 bases between. CDR1 is WNHNN, CDR2 SYGVQD, per germline (reference sequence). The length of the CDR3 is 13 residues. CDR3 sequence (DNA): TGCGCCAGCAGTGATATACGGGGAGTGACCCAGTACTTC. This encodes CASSDIRGVTQYF.

This chain joins TRBV29-1 and TRBJ1-1; weak D call: TRBD1 (6 bases). Germline CDR1 SQVTM, CDR2 ANQGSEA. Trimming stripped 6 bases from V and 4 bases from J, with 15 bases between. This CDR3 is 13 amino acids long. As DNA, the CDR3 is TGCAGCGTGGGGACAACTAAGGGCACTGAAGCTTTCTTT. Protein product: CSVGTTKGTEAFF.

The genes are TRBV28 and TRBJ2-7, with D possibly matching TRBD2 (6 bases). Trimming took 8 bases from V and 2 from J, leaving 19 bases between them. Germline V gene lookup returns CDR1 MDHEN and CDR2 SYDVKM. The CDR3 runs to 15 residues. CDR3 region: CASLSGGDLTYEQYF. In DNA form, the CDR3 reads TGTGCCAGCCTCTCCGGCGGGGACTTAACCTACGAGCAGTACTTC.

The chain joins TRBV28 to TRBJ2-7, with 16 nucleotides matching TRBD2. Germline V CDR1 and CDR2: MDHEN, SYDVKM. Trimming took 6 bases from V and 0 from J; bases not matched to a gene: 8. The CDR3 is made up of 18 amino acids. The CDR3 nucleotides are TGTGCCAGCAGATCGGGACTAGCGGGAGGGAGAAGCTCCTACGAGCAGTACTTC. It specifies CASRSGLAGGRSSYEQYF.

The rearrangement links TRBV6-4 to TRBJ2-3; 10 bases align to TRBD1. The germline V gene encodes CDR1 MRHNA and CDR2 SNTAGT. The trim removed 5 bases at V and 2 bases at J, leaving 4 bases unmatched. The CDR3 has 15 residues. CDR3 DNA sequence: TGTGCCAGCAGTACGACAGGGGGCGACACAGATACGCAGTATTTT. Its protein is CASSTTGGDTDTQYF.